This entry is about one T cell receptor beta chain. Sequenced by immunoSEQ multiplex PCR; TCRdb stores in-frame clones only, minus some. The data contain around 200,000 clones, around 85% of them singletons. These data originate in a study of blood T cell repertoires in COVID-19. The sequenced material came from PBMCs or T cells enriched from blood (not recorded which). The sequence was collected from a man aged 40-49 years who had recovered from COVID-19.

CDR3 sequence (DNA): TGTGCCAGTCGACAGGGGAGATTGGTTGAAGCTTTCTTT. The encoded protein is CASRQGRLVEAFF. The genes are TRBV19 and TRBJ1-1, with 8 positions matching TRBD1. V was pared by 8 bases and J by 7 bases, with 9 bases of the junction left unmatched. Per germline, CDR1 LNHDA and CDR2 SQIVND (reference sequence). The CDR3 is 13 amino acids. Looking up the rest from reference TRBV19 and TRBJ1-1 gives the full variable domain: DGGITQSPKYLFRKEGQNVTLSCEQNLNHDAMYWYRQDPGQGLRLIYYSQIVNDFQKGDIAEGYSVSREKKESFPLTVTSAQKNPTAFYLCASRQGRLVEAFFGQGTRLTVV.